One and the same sample provided the 18 T cell receptor beta chains below, sequenced in a study of blood T cell repertoires in COVID-19. Here immunoSEQ multiplex PCR was the method, and the copy in TCRdb shows in-frame clones only, minus some. The table lists about 75,000 clones, 90% of them singletons. Input material: peripheral blood. The receptor source for this set is a human donor in a cohort sampled during active COVID-19.

This clone was picked up one time. The V and J genes are TRBV19 and TRBJ2-7, with D perhaps matching TRBD2 (6 bases). The CDR3 length is 16 residues. V gave up 7 bases and J gave up 3 bases, with 22 bases separating them. Germline lookup yields CDR1 LNHDA and CDR2 SQIVND (reference sequence). CDR3: CASKTSSTTPSYEQYF. The CDR3 coding sequence is TGTGCCAGTAAGACTAGTTCCACGACGCCGAGCTACGAGCAGTACTTC.

The chain carries TRBV6-5 and TRBJ2-7; the D gene is possibly TRBD1 (6 bases). CDR3 length: 14 residues. V lost 6 bases and J lost 3, with 15 bases in between. Germline V lookup: CDR1 MNHEY, CDR2 SVGAGI. The CDR3 spells CASSLTGLFYEQYF. CDR3 DNA: TGTGCCAGCAGCCTGACAGGCCTGTTCTACGAGCAGTACTTC.

The genes are TRBV9 and TRBJ2-2; the D is unclear. Trimming left V 3 bases short and J 2 bases short, with 8 bases between. The germline CDR1 and CDR2 sequences are SGDLS and YYNGEE. The length of the CDR3 is 14 residues. This CDR3 reads CASSGASNTGELFF. The CDR3 DNA reads TGTGCCAGCAGCGGGGCAAGTAACACCGGGGAGCTGTTTTTT.

The chain joins TRBV6-2 or TRBV6-3 to TRBJ2-5; 11 bases fit TRBD2. CDR3 length: 17 residues. Germline V gives CDR1 MNHEY, CDR2 SVGEGT. Trimming at V came to 6 bases and at J to 4 bases, leaving 13 bases not matched to a gene. The CDR3: CASSPLVAGGPPETQYF. CDR3 coding DNA: TGTGCCAGCAGCCCTCTGGTAGCGGGAGGGCCCCCAGAGACCCAGTACTTC.

The chain uses TRBV20-1 and TRBJ1-5; D is unclear. CDR1 is DFQATT and CDR2 is SNEGSKA in the germline V gene (reference sequence). The CDR3 has 14 residues. V was cut by 6 bases and J by 3 bases, with 15 bases left in between. The DNA for the CDR3 is TGCAGTGCGAGTGGAGGGAGTCTCAATCAGCCCCAGCATTTT. It encodes CSASGGSLNQPQHF.

This chain connects TRBV11-2 to TRBJ2-5, with 12 nucleotides matching TRBD2. Trimming cost V 5 bases and J 1 base; bases outside gene matches: 5. The CDR3 has 16 residues. Germline CDR1 and CDR2: SGHAT and FQNNGV. The chain's CDR3 is CASSLRLAGAQETQYF. The CDR3 bases are TGTGCCAGCAGCCTACGACTAGCGGGGGCCCAAGAGACCCAGTACTTC.

The sample holds one count of this clone. The chain couples TRBV19 to TRBJ2-7; 8 bases match TRBD1. Trimming cost V 6 bases and J 3 bases; bases outside gene matches: 10. The V gene's germline CDR1 is LNHDA and CDR2 SQIVND (reference sequence). The CDR3 runs 15 residues. CDR3 sequence reads: CASSLRGTGYYEQYF. The CDR3 coding sequence is TGTGCCAGTAGCCTCCGCGGGACAGGTTACTACGAGCAGTACTTC.

The chain is built from TRBV7-9 and TRBJ2-1; possibly TRBD1 for D (6 bases). Trimming pared 5 bases from V and 0 bases from J, leaving 11 bases between. CDR1 SEHNR and CDR2 FQNEAQ come from the germline V gene (reference sequence). The CDR3 totals 15 residues. CDR3 in DNA: TGTGCCAGCAGCGCTACAGGGCCCTCCTACAATGAGCAGTTCTTC. Translated: CASSATGPSYNEQFF.

The V call is TRBV13, the J call TRBJ2-7; 14 bases line up with TRBD2. Germline V CDR1 and CDR2: PRHDT, FYEKMQ (reference sequence). CDR3 length equals 16 residues. V lost 4 bases, J lost 4 bases, and 6 bases stayed unmatched. Here the CDR3 DNA reads TGTGCCAGCAGCTCCAGACTAGCGGGGGGGATTTACGAGCAGTACTTC. This encodes CASSSRLAGGIYEQYF. Combining the CDR3 with reference TRBV13 and TRBJ2-7 gives the whole variable domain AAGVIQSPRHLIKEKRETATLKCYPIPRHDTVYWYQQGPGQDPQFLISFYEKMQSDKGSIPDRFSAQQFSDYHSELNMSSLELGDSALYFCASSSRLAGGIYEQYFGPGTRLTVT.

The chain combines TRBV27 with TRBJ1-5; a possible D gene is TRBD1 (5 bases). The germline V gene encodes CDR1 MNHEY and CDR2 SMNVEV (reference sequence). This CDR3 spans 14 amino acids. Trimming removed 2 bases from V and 3 bases from J, with 8 bases in between. In DNA form, the CDR3 reads TGTGCCAGCAGTTTAGCGGACAACAATCAGCCCCAGCATTTT. Its translation is CASSLADNNQPQHF.

This chain links TRBV5-6 with TRBJ1-4; 8 positions match TRBD1. Trimming removed 5 bases from V and 6 bases from J; junction bases left unmatched: 9. Germline CDR1 is SGHDT and CDR2 is YYEEEE. This CDR3 is built from 15 residues. The CDR3, as DNA: TGTGCCAGCAGTTGGGCAGGGGGCTTCGATGAAAAACTGTTTTTT. It specifies CASSWAGGFDEKLFF.

The chain couples TRBV7-9 to TRBJ2-1; TRBD2 agrees at 12 bases. Germline CDR1 and CDR2: SEHNR and FQNEAQ (reference sequence). The V and J ends lost 1 base and 8 bases, in that order; junction bases with no gene match: 6. The CDR3 has 16 amino acids. The CDR3: CASSLGSSGGADEQFF. The CDR3 DNA sequence: TGTGCCAGCAGCTTAGGTTCTAGCGGGGGGGCCGATGAGCAGTTCTTC.

V gene TRBV4-3 combines with J gene TRBJ2-7; D possibly corresponds to TRBD1 (5 bases). The CDR3 consists of 15 residues. CDR1 is LGHNA and CDR2 is YSLEER in the germline V gene. Trimming left V 0 bases short and J 2 bases short, with 11 bases between. As DNA, the CDR3 is TGCGCCAGCAGCCAAGATAGGGGCAGTACCTACGAGCAGTACTTC. It specifies CASSQDRGSTYEQYF.

V gene TRBV7-9 combines with J gene TRBJ2-4; tentatively, D is TRBD1 (5 bases). Germline CDR1 SEHNR, CDR2 FQNEAQ (reference sequence). V was shortened by 3 bases and J by 3 bases, with 12 bases between the two germline ends. This CDR3 has 15 residues. The CDR3 loop reads CASSFVDSGKNIQYF. The DNA of the CDR3 is TGTGCCAGCAGCTTCGTCGACAGTGGCAAAAACATTCAGTACTTC.

This clone was found once. The V call is TRBV5-4, the J call TRBJ2-7; 9 nucleotides match TRBD2. Germline values: CDR1 SGHNT, CDR2 YYREEE (reference sequence). J was trimmed by 0 bases and V by 4 bases; bases with no gene match: 8. CDR3 length: 16 residues. CDR3 amino acids: CASSRGGLAGSYEQYF. The CDR3 DNA is TGTGCCAGCAGCCGAGGGGGACTAGCTGGCTCCTACGAGCAGTACTTC.

This chain links TRBV5-4 with TRBJ2-7; 11 positions agree with TRBD1. J gave up 4 bases and V 3 bases, and 3 bases lay outside the gene matches. From germline, CDR1 is SGHNT and CDR2 YYREEE (reference sequence). The CDR3 totals 14 residues. This CDR3 reads CASSWGQGVYEQYF. The CDR3 DNA follows: TGTGCCAGCAGCTGGGGACAGGGGGTATACGAGCAGTACTTC.

This clone was counted between two and nine times. The chain carries TRBV5-1 and TRBJ2-7, with D perhaps matching TRBD2 (5 bases). CDR3 size: 12 residues. V lost 4 bases, J lost 3 bases, and 8 bases lay in between. The germline V gene has CDR1 SGHRS and CDR2 YFSETQ. The CDR3 is CASSPSGYEQYF. In nucleotides, the CDR3 is TGCGCCAGCAGCCCGAGCGGCTACGAGCAGTACTTC.

V gene TRBV19 combines with J gene TRBJ2-1; D is perhaps TRBD2 (6 bases). Trimming pared 5 bases from V and 6 bases from J, leaving 11 bases between. Looked up from germline, CDR1 is LNHDA and CDR2 is SQIVND (reference sequence). CDR3 length: 13 residues. The CDR3 DNA is TGTGCCAGTAGTGGGAGGCAAAGCAATGAGCAGTTCTTC. This sequence encodes CASSGRQSNEQFF.